Listed here is a single T cell receptor beta chain. Germline V gene lookup returns CDR1 MNHGY and CDR2 SAAAGT. Trimming stripped 2 bases from V and 3 bases from J, with 5 bases between. The length of the CDR3 is 13 residues. Assay: immunoSEQ multiplex PCR; the TCRdb copy retains only in-frame clones and omits some. The data hold 15,000 to 25,000 clones, with 85% observed a single time. These data come from a study of preoperative IRX-2 immunotherapy in early breast cancer. Treatment indicated: preoperative locoregional IRX-2 cytokine immunotherapy. Preoperative locoregional IRX-2 cytokine immunotherapy was tested in the phase Ib source study.

Here the sequenced sample was lymph node tissue, taken after IRX-2 immunotherapy. This clonotype was sampled from a human donor with breast cancer. This rearrangement joins TRBV6-8 to TRBJ1-5; D remains ambiguous. CDR3 loop: CASSYSSNQPQHF. CDR3 in DNA: TGTGCCAGCAGTTACAGTTCCAATCAGCCCCAGCATTTT.